These 22 T cell receptor beta chains were sequenced from one sample in a study of early T cells in non-severe SARS-CoV-2 infection. In TCRdb, the 5' RACE reads were re-called with MiXCR into one record per CDR3 protein. In the table there are 68,000 or so distinct CDR3 sequences, approximately 13% of which are singletons. Sequencing input: whole blood. Every receptor here comes from an adult who was a healthcare worker with PCR-confirmed SARS-CoV-2 infection or an uninfected control (not recorded which).

CDR3 sequence reads: CSVEERGRGDYEQYF. The CDR3 DNA reads TGCAGCGTTGAAGAACGGGGGCGGGGAGACTACGAGCAGTACTTC. The chain recombines TRBV29-1 with TRBJ2-7, with D perhaps assigned TRBD1 or TRBD2 (6 bases each). From germline, CDR1 is SQVTM and CDR2 ANQGSEA. The germline V and J ends were trimmed by 0 bases and 3 bases, with 15 bases remaining between them. The CDR3 consists of 15 residues.

This clonotype was seen at least ten times. This chain connects TRBV7-3 to TRBJ2-3, with no clear D. The ends were cut back, 5 bases at V and 4 bases at J, with 10 bases in the middle. The CDR3 has 13 residues. Germline CDR1 reads SGHTA; CDR2 reads FQGTGA. The CDR3 is CASSALTADTQYF. The CDR3 DNA sequence: TGTGCCAGCAGCGCCCTCACAGCAGATACGCAGTATTTT.

The chain combines TRBV29-1 with TRBJ1-4, with D hard to call. The ends were cut back, 6 bases at V and 0 bases at J, with 14 bases in the middle. The germline V gene has CDR1 SQVTM and CDR2 ANQGSEA. This CDR3 is 15 amino acids long. In DNA form, the CDR3 reads TGCAGCGTGGTAGGAGCAACAGCAACTAATGAAAAACTGTTTTTT. It yields the protein CSVVGATATNEKLFF.

This clonotype occurred many times. V is TRBV10-2 and J is TRBJ2-3; the match to TRBD1 covers 10 bases. Germline V CDR1 and CDR2: WSHSY, SAAADI. The CDR3 has 18 amino acids. The junction had 14 bases not matched to a gene; V was cut back by 2 bases and J by 6 bases. CDR3 sequence: CASSEIPNSGTGEDTQYF. In nucleotides, the CDR3 is TGCGCCAGCAGTGAGATACCAAATTCCGGGACAGGGGAGGATACGCAGTATTTT.

This clonotype was detected a few times. As DNA, the CDR3 is TGTGCCACCGCGGGAGCGGCAGATACGCAGTATTTT. As protein: CATAGAADTQYF. The V and J genes are TRBV19 and TRBJ2-3; 7 bases line up with TRBD2. This CDR3 has 12 amino acids. With V trimmed by 10 bases and J by 4 bases, 5 bases remained unmatched. CDR1 and CDR2 (germline): LNHDA, SQIVND (reference sequence).

The chain links TRBV23-1 to TRBJ2-7; tentatively, D is TRBD2 (7 bases). TRBV23-1 is identified as an open reading frame with a role that is uncertain. With 0 bases removed from V and 4 bases from J, the gap between germline ends came to 13 bases. The CDR3 contains 15 residues. CDR3 sequence: CASSQSGGGRYEQYF. The CDR3 DNA sequence: TGCGCCAGCAGTCAATCGGGCGGGGGCCGATACGAGCAGTACTTC.

Many counts were recorded for this clonotype. The chain employs TRBV27 and TRBJ2-5; D is unclear. V lost 6 bases, J lost 6 bases, and 8 bases lay in between. This CDR3 region has 11 residues. Germline lookup yields CDR1 MNHEY and CDR2 SMNVEV (reference sequence). The CDR3 region is CASREAKTQYF. The CDR3 DNA is TGTGCCAGCAGGGAAGCGAAGACCCAGTACTTC.

The V gene is TRBV6-5, the J gene TRBJ2-3, with D tentatively TRBD1 or TRBD2 (6 bases each). The germline V and J ends were trimmed by 7 bases and 5 bases, with 22 bases remaining between them. The germline gives CDR1 MNHEY, CDR2 SVGAGI. There are 16 residues in the CDR3. The CDR3 DNA follows: TGTGCCAGCACCCCTGATAGGGGGGCAGGGATAGATACGCAGTATTTT. Encoded protein: CASTPDRGAGIDTQYF.

This clonotype occurred many times. The chain employs TRBV11-2 and TRBJ2-5, with 7 bases lining up with TRBD2. The V segment lost 5 bases and the J segment 4 bases; nucleotides outside the gene matches: 16. Germline-derived CDR1 and CDR2 are SGHAT and FQNNGV. The CDR3 loop spans 17 amino acids. CDR3 sequence (DNA): TGTGCCAGCAGCCCAGGCCTTGTGCGGGGGAGGAGAGAGACCCAGTACTTC. Residues: CASSPGLVRGRRETQYF.

This clonotype is labeled medium-sized. The V and J genes are TRBV7-9 and TRBJ2-3; 7 nucleotides agree with TRBD1. There are 15 residues in the CDR3. Germline CDR1 and CDR2: SEHNR and FQNEAQ (reference sequence). J gave up 2 bases and V 4 bases, and 6 bases lay outside the gene matches. The CDR3 sequence: CASSSRQGHTDTQYF. CDR3 nucleotides: TGTGCCAGCAGCTCACGACAGGGCCACACAGATACGCAGTATTTT.

The table lists this clonotype with many counts. The chain links TRBV6-5 to TRBJ2-7; unclear D gene. The germline CDR1 and CDR2 sequences are MNHEY and SVGAGI. With 2 bases removed from V and 4 bases from J, the gap between germline ends came to 3 bases. CDR3 length: 11 amino acids. The CDR3 loop reads CASSYQYEQYF. The CDR3 coding sequence is TGTGCCAGCAGTTACCAGTACGAGCAGTACTTC.

This clonotype was seen at least ten times. J is TRBJ1-4 and V is TRBV7-2; tentative D call: TRBD1 (5 bases). CDR1 is SGHTA and CDR2 is FQGNSA in the germline V gene. The V gene lost 3 bases and the J gene lost 8 bases, with 19 bases spanning the gap. CDR3 size: 16 residues. The CDR3 reads CASSLRGEGRGEKLFF. The CDR3 nucleotides are TGTGCCAGCAGCTTGAGGGGTGAGGGACGAGGAGAAAAACTGTTTTTT.

This clonotype was seen repeatedly, ten times or more. V is TRBV5-4 and J is TRBJ2-1, with TRBD1 matching over 8 bases. This CDR3 contains 14 residues. Looked up from germline, CDR1 is SGHNT and CDR2 is YYREEE (reference sequence). J was trimmed by 10 bases and V by 4 bases; bases with no gene match: 10. The CDR3 loop is CASSTGQGLGEQFF. The DNA for the CDR3 is TGTGCCAGCAGCACCGGACAGGGTCTGGGCGAGCAGTTCTTC.

The sample holds many counts of this clonotype. V is TRBV7-9 and J is TRBJ1-2; no firm D call. The CDR3 is 15 residues long. V dropped 0 bases and J dropped 6 bases, with 14 bases sitting between them. CDR1 is SEHNR and CDR2 is FQNEAQ in the germline V gene (reference sequence). CDR3 in DNA: TGTGCCAGCAGCTTAGCTACGGGAACCCCAGATGGCTACACCTTC. It translates to CASSLATGTPDGYTF.

This clonotype came up a few times. The chain combines TRBV3-1 with TRBJ1-5; D gene unclear. CDR3 length: 11 residues. V was shortened by 11 bases and J by 7 bases, with 12 bases between the two germline ends. The V gene's germline CDR1 is LGHDT and CDR2 YNNKEL (reference sequence). In DNA form, the CDR3 reads TGTGCCGCAGGCCGAGACCAGCCCCAGCATTTT. It codes for CAAGRDQPQHF.

In nucleotides, the CDR3 is TGCAGCGTTGAAGAGGGCAGCCGCACAGATACGCAGTATTTT. It specifies CSVEEGSRTDTQYF. V gene TRBV29-1 combines with J gene TRBJ2-3; D not certain. The CDR3 is 14 residues long. The germline V and J ends were trimmed by 0 bases and 1 base, with 8 bases remaining between them. Per germline, CDR1 SQVTM and CDR2 ANQGSEA.

This rearrangement joins TRBV5-1 to TRBJ2-1; 12 positions agree with TRBD2. CDR1 is SGHRS and CDR2 is YFSETQ in the germline V gene. J was trimmed by 2 bases and V by 4 bases; bases with no gene match: 4. The CDR3 runs 16 residues. CDR3: CASSMTSGGAYNEQFF. The CDR3 nucleotides read TGCGCCAGCAGCATGACTAGCGGGGGAGCCTACAATGAGCAGTTCTTC.

This clonotype has a count of ten or more. The chain carries TRBV29-1 and TRBJ1-3, with TRBD1 as a possible D gene (6 bases). The CDR3 loop spans 11 amino acids. Germline V lookup: CDR1 SQVTM, CDR2 ANQGSEA. CDR3 nucleotides: TGCACGGGGGGCGAGGGAAACACCATATATTTT. Residues: CTGGEGNTIYF.

The CDR3 DNA follows: TGCGCCAGCAGCCAAGCAGCCCAGACTAGGAATGAGCAGTTCTTC. Translation: CASSQAAQTRNEQFF. V usage is TRBV4-1 and J usage is TRBJ2-1; maybe TRBD2 (6 bases). The germline gives CDR1 MGHRA, CDR2 YSYEKL. Trimming removed 1 base at V and 7 bases at J, with 14 bases between. This CDR3 has 15 residues.

The rearrangement links TRBV6-6 to TRBJ2-2; 11 bases line up with TRBD2. Germline V lookup: CDR1 MNHNY, CDR2 SVGAGI (reference sequence). The CDR3 is 16 amino acids. The V and J ends lost 8 bases and 1 base, in that order; junction bases with no gene match: 6. Here the CDR3 DNA reads TGTGCCAGCGGAGCTAGCGGGGGGATGAACACCGGGGAGCTGTTTTTT. As protein: CASGASGGMNTGELFF.

This clonotype was counted many times. The V call is TRBV11-2, the J call TRBJ2-1; 7 positions agree with TRBD1. Trimming took 3 bases from V and 2 from J; bases not matched to a gene: 7. The germline CDR1 and CDR2 sequences are SGHAT and FQNNGV. CDR3 length: 16 residues. CDR3 amino acids: CASSLDGTVAYNEQFF. The CDR3 nucleotides read TGTGCCAGCAGCTTGGACGGGACAGTAGCCTACAATGAGCAGTTCTTC.

This clonotype was seen at least ten times. The rearrangement joins TRBV4-2 to TRBJ2-2; possibly TRBD1 for D (6 bases). The CDR3 loop spans 15 amino acids. Between the trimmed V and J ends, which lost 5 bases and 6 bases, there was a span of 16 bases. Germline V gene lookup returns CDR1 LGHNA and CDR2 YNFKEQ. The CDR3 region is CASSFNTGSPGELFF. The CDR3 bases are TGTGCCAGCAGCTTTAATACAGGGTCACCCGGGGAGCTGTTTTTT.